The text below deals with one T cell receptor beta chain. Its antigen remains unidentified. At the DNA level, this CDR3 is encoded by other sequences in the same sample as well. The CDR3 totals 14 residues. CDR1 and CDR2 (germline): SGHDT, YYEEEE. Between the trimmed V and J ends, which lost 0 bases and 6 bases, there was a span of 7 bases. TCRdb's table, derived via immunoSEQ multiplex PCR, lists solely in-frame clones and lacks some. This repertoire shows about 98,000 clones, 90% to 95% found once; its top ten account for 0.26%. This sample was included in a study of OX40 agonist ivuxolimab in advanced cancers. Study summary: Previous treatment with anti-PD-1, anti-PD-L1 or anti-CTLA-4 therapy was allowed; approximately 40% had received some. Broader study findings: Doses of 0.1 to 3.0 mg/kg were accompanied by clonal expansion of CD4+ and CD8+ blood T cells by week 6. The antigen specificity of the peripheral T cells (those that were expanded) was not determined.

This sequence joins TRBV5-6 and TRBJ1-6, with unresolved D. The sequenced sample was CD4+ or CD8+ T cells sorted from blood, obtained in a trial of the OX40 agonist ivuxolimab. This clonotype was sampled from an adult with an advanced solid tumor such as melanoma, head and neck, liver or kidney cancer. CDR3 region: CASSLGRINSPLHF. CDR3 in DNA: TGTGCCAGCAGCTTGGGACGGATTAATTCACCCCTCCACTTT.